The 30 T cell receptor beta chains below all came from one sample that was sequenced in a study of T cell responses to AZD1222 COVID-19 vaccine. The data were produced by immunoSEQ multiplex PCR, yet TCRdb's version contains in-frame clones alone and is incomplete. The repertoire includes tens of thousands of clones, around four fifths of them detected once, and approximately 2.9% sits in the top ten. The source was peripheral blood, collected on day 0 of AZD1222 vaccination. These receptors all come from an adult in good health.

The J gene is TRBJ2-7, the V gene TRBV7-8; D is undetermined. The CDR3 contains 15 residues. The V and J ends lost 2 bases and 2 bases respectively, with 13 bases between them. The germline V gene has CDR1 SGHVS and CDR2 FQNEAQ. CDR3 in amino acids: CASSLRAALTYEQYF. CDR3 DNA sequence: TGTGCCAGCAGCTTACGGGCCGCTCTAACCTACGAGCAGTACTTC.

The V and J genes are TRBV30 and TRBJ2-3; TRBD2 agrees at 9 bases. The CDR3 consists of 13 residues. V gave up 4 bases and J gave up 5 bases; unmatched junction bases: 4. Germline values: CDR1 GTSNPN, CDR2 SVGIG (reference sequence). This chain's CDR3 is CAWKGGGEDTQYF. The CDR3 DNA reads TGTGCCTGGAAGGGCGGGGGGGAAGATACGCAGTATTTT.

The rearrangement joins TRBV10-3 to TRBJ2-3; a weak D match, TRBD2 (7 bases). Germline CDR1 ENHRY, CDR2 SYGVKD. Trimming took off 4 bases at V and 7 bases at J, with 15 bases between the two ends. This CDR3 is built from 14 residues. The CDR3 sequence: CAISGAGARNTQYF. In DNA form, the CDR3 reads TGTGCCATCAGTGGTGCGGGGGCGCGGAATACGCAGTATTTT.

This clone appeared a single time. The chain combines TRBV5-1 with TRBJ1-2; the match to TRBD1 covers 10 bases. CDR3 length: 16 amino acids. The trim removed 3 bases at V and 6 bases at J, leaving 11 bases unmatched. The germline V gene encodes CDR1 SGHRS and CDR2 YFSETQ. The CDR3 here is CASSSTSRDRGDGYTF. CDR3 coding DNA: TGCGCCAGCAGCTCGACGTCCCGGGACAGGGGAGATGGCTACACCTTC.

This rearrangement joins TRBV18 to TRBJ2-5; TRBD2 aligns across 8 bases. The trim removed 1 base at V and 1 base at J, leaving 5 bases unmatched. The CDR3 length is 16 residues. Germline CDR1 KGHSH, CDR2 LQKENI. The CDR3 DNA reads TGTGCCAGCTCACCACAAGCGGGAGTGTTCCAAGAGACCCAGTACTTC. This translates into CASSPQAGVFQETQYF.

Here the CDR3 reads CASSPSELGTDTQYF. The CDR3 coding sequence is TGTGCCAGCAGTCCTAGCGAGTTAGGCACAGATACGCAGTATTTT. The rearrangement joins TRBV6-4 to TRBJ2-3; tentatively, D is TRBD2 (6 bases). Germline V gene sequence: CDR1 MRHNA, CDR2 SNTAGT. Trimming removed 5 bases from V and 1 base from J, with 13 bases in between. The CDR3 is made up of 15 amino acids.

This chain connects TRBV12-3 or TRBV12-4 to TRBJ1-2, with TRBD1 matching over 11 bases. Trimming removed 0 bases from V and 13 bases from J; junction bases left unmatched: 1. CDR3 length: 12 amino acids. CDR3 sequence (DNA): TGTGCCAGCAGTTTAGCGGACAGGGGGCGCACCTTC. The encoded protein is CASSLADRGRTF.

This chain uses TRBV11-2 with TRBJ1-6; no clear D. Germline CDR1 is SGHAT and CDR2 is FQNNGV. CDR3 length: 18 amino acids. V was pared by 4 bases and J by 7 bases, with 23 bases between. CDR3 DNA: TGTGCCAGCAGCTCCTCTCGGCAGGCCACGAGTGGGAATTCACCCCTCCACTTT. Its translation is CASSSSRQATSGNSPLHF.

The chain combines TRBV19 with TRBJ1-1; 7 nucleotides match TRBD1. The germline CDR1 and CDR2 sequences are LNHDA and SQIVND (reference sequence). The CDR3 sequence is 16 residues long. V gave up 3 bases and J gave up 0 bases; unmatched junction bases: 7. The CDR3 sequence is CASSISPGQVNTEAFF. DNA of the CDR3: TGTGCCAGTAGTATCAGTCCAGGACAGGTGAACACTGAAGCTTTCTTT.

The CDR3 reads CASRSGSNQPQHF. CDR3 in DNA: TGTGCCAGCAGGAGTGGTAGCAATCAGCCCCAGCATTTT. The chain is built from TRBV6-5 and TRBJ1-5; D is undetermined. The V gene lost 6 bases and the J gene lost 0 bases, with 6 bases spanning the gap. CDR3 length equals 13 residues. Germline lookup yields CDR1 MNHEY and CDR2 SVGAGI.

This clone was seen only once. The rearrangement uses TRBV19 and TRBJ2-1; D is ambiguous. Germline CDR1 reads LNHDA; CDR2 reads SQIVND (reference sequence). The length of the CDR3 is 13 residues. The ends were cut back, 4 bases at V and 4 bases at J, with 8 bases in the middle. In nucleotides, the CDR3 is TGTGCCAGTAGTAAAGGTCCATACAATGAGCAGTTCTTC. Protein: CASSKGPYNEQFF.

V gene TRBV9 combines with J gene TRBJ2-2; D uncertain. The CDR3 has 17 amino acids. Trimming took off 0 bases at V and 0 bases at J, with 12 bases between the two ends. Per the germline V gene, CDR1 is SGDLS and CDR2 is YYNGEE. CDR3 bases: TGTGCCAGCAGCGTAGCTCCGGAATCCGCGAACACCGGGGAGCTGTTTTTT. Amino acids: CASSVAPESANTGELFF.

The chain uses TRBV5-1 and TRBJ2-5; TRBD2 matches at 12 bases. The ends lost 4 bases at V and 2 bases at J; junction bases unmatched: 9. Germline CDR1 is SGHRS and CDR2 is YFSETQ. This CDR3 has 17 residues. In DNA form, the CDR3 reads TGCGCCAGCAGCCTATCCCTAGCGGGAGGGGGACAAGAGACCCAGTACTTC. Translated: CASSLSLAGGGQETQYF.

Only a few counts were recorded for this clone. J is TRBJ2-2 and V is TRBV6-5, with 12 bases fitting TRBD2. The CDR3 sequence is 15 residues long. Germline CDR1 is MNHEY and CDR2 is SVGAGI. Trimming at V came to 6 bases and at J to 4 bases, leaving 3 bases not matched to a gene. The CDR3 loop reads CASRRTSGVTGELFF. DNA of the CDR3: TGTGCCAGCAGAAGGACTAGCGGGGTCACCGGGGAGCTGTTTTTT.

The chain employs TRBV4-3 and TRBJ2-5, with D perhaps being TRBD1 or TRBD2 (5 bases each). V gave up 0 bases and J gave up 8 bases, with 13 bases separating them. CDR3 size: 14 residues. Germline loops: CDR1 LGHNA, CDR2 YSLEER. The CDR3 loop is CASSQDLVGTTQYF. The CDR3 DNA reads as TGCGCCAGCAGCCAAGATTTGGTGGGGACCACCCAGTACTTC.

The chain combines TRBV5-6 with TRBJ2-5; D remains ambiguous. Germline V lookup: CDR1 SGHDT, CDR2 YYEEEE. CDR3 size: 14 residues. V dropped 2 bases and J dropped 3 bases, with 11 bases sitting between them. CDR3: CASSFPSSKETQYF. The CDR3 coding sequence is TGTGCCAGCAGCTTCCCATCTTCTAAAGAGACCCAGTACTTC. Full variable domain (outside the CDR3, taken from reference TRBV5-6 and TRBJ2-5): DAGVTQSPTHLIKTRGQQVTLRCSPKSGHDTVSWYQQALGQGPQFIFQYYEEEERQRGNFPDRFSGHQFPNYSSELNVNALLLGDSALYLCASSFPSSKETQYFGPGTRLLVL.

The V and J genes are TRBV6-5 and TRBJ1-3; no reliable D call. This CDR3 has 15 amino acids. Germline V gene data show CDR1 as MNHEY and CDR2 as SVGAGI. V was shortened by 3 bases and J by 1 base, with 10 bases between the two germline ends. The CDR3 DNA is TGTGCCAGCAGTTATTCGCGGGATTCTGGAAACACCATATATTTT. It specifies CASSYSRDSGNTIYF.

This clone ranks as medium-sized (0.01 to 0.1%). This rearrangement joins TRBV4-3 to TRBJ2-2, with D possibly matching TRBD2 (5 bases). Germline lookup yields CDR1 LGHNA and CDR2 YSLEER. V lost 4 bases and J 3 bases, leaving 18 bases between the germline ends. This CDR3 region has 17 residues. CDR3 residues: CASSPQEEAIHTGELFF. The CDR3 DNA follows: TGCGCCAGCAGCCCCCAGGAGGAGGCAATACACACCGGGGAGCTGTTTTTT.

The rearrangement joins TRBV5-1 to TRBJ2-7; 9 nucleotides line up with TRBD1. Germline V gene data show CDR1 as SGHRS and CDR2 as YFSETQ. The CDR3 covers 14 residues. Unmatched junction bases numbered 8, after V lost 4 bases and J lost 6 bases. CDR3 region: CASSPGQGFIEQYF. CDR3 DNA sequence: TGCGCCAGCAGCCCTGGACAGGGGTTCATCGAGCAGTACTTC.

The chain is built from TRBV2 and TRBJ2-5; D not certain. There are 11 residues in the CDR3. In germline, CDR1 is SNHLY, CDR2 FYNNEI. The germline V and J ends were trimmed by 5 bases and 5 bases, with 6 bases remaining between them. The CDR3 coding sequence is TGTGCCAGCAGTCCCGGGGAGACCCAGTACTTC. This codes for CASSPGETQYF. The variable domain in full, completed from reference TRBV2 and TRBJ2-5, reads EPEVTQTPSHQVTQMGQEVILRCVPISNHLYFYWYRQILGQKVEFLVSFYNNEISEKSEIFDDQFSVERPDGSNFTLKIRSTKLEDSAMYFCASSPGETQYFGPGTRLLVL.

The gene calls are TRBV11-2 and TRBJ2-1; D gene uncertain. The CDR3 length is 12 residues. CDR1 SGHAT and CDR2 FQNNGV come from the germline V gene. The V gene lost 0 bases and the J gene lost 4 bases, with 1 base spanning the gap. The CDR3 protein is CASSLEYNEQFF. Here the CDR3 DNA reads TGTGCCAGCAGCTTAGAGTACAATGAGCAGTTCTTC. The entire variable domain, with the rest obtained from reference TRBV11-2 and TRBJ2-1, is as follows: EAGVAQSPRYKIIEKRQSVAFWCNPISGHATLYWYQQILGQGPKLLIQFQNNGVVDDSQLPKDRFSAERLKGVDSTLKIQPAKLEDSAVYLCASSLEYNEQFFGPGTRLTVL.

The rearrangement joins TRBV6-1 to TRBJ2-2, with 8 bases fitting TRBD1. This CDR3 region has 15 residues. Germline CDR1 MNHNS, CDR2 SASEGT. J gave up 4 bases and V 2 bases, and 3 bases lay outside the gene matches. CDR3 sequence: CASSEYTGGTGELFF. Here the CDR3 DNA reads TGTGCCAGCAGTGAATACACAGGGGGCACCGGGGAGCTGTTTTTT.

The gene calls are TRBV5-4 and TRBJ2-2; tentative D call: TRBD2 (5 bases). Germline CDR1 SGHNT, CDR2 YYREEE (reference sequence). CDR3 length: 16 amino acids. The V gene lost 0 bases and the J gene lost 5 bases, with 14 bases spanning the gap. CDR3 nucleotides: TGTGCCAGCAGCTTGGAGCGGTTCGGGGTTACCGGGGAGCTGTTTTTT. This encodes CASSLERFGVTGELFF.

Here the CDR3 DNA reads TGCGCCAGCAGAAGACCAGGGGACAATCAGCCCCAGCATTTT. As protein: CASRRPGDNQPQHF. V and J are TRBV4-1 and TRBJ1-5, with D perhaps TRBD1 (6 bases). In germline, CDR1 is MGHRA, CDR2 YSYEKL. Trimming took off 6 bases at V and 3 bases at J, with 12 bases between the two ends. CDR3 size: 14 residues.

The chain joins TRBV7-9 to TRBJ2-5; TRBD2 is a possible D gene (6 bases). Looked up from germline, CDR1 is SEHNR and CDR2 is FQNEAQ (reference sequence). The length of the CDR3 is 15 residues. The ends were cut back, 0 bases at V and 5 bases at J, with 13 bases in the middle. The CDR3 reads CASSLAREQRETQYF. CDR3 coding DNA: TGTGCCAGCAGCTTAGCCCGGGAGCAGAGGGAGACCCAGTACTTC. The whole variable domain, remainder taken from reference TRBV7-9 and TRBJ2-5, is DTGVSQNPRHKITKRGQNVTFRCDPISEHNRLYWYRQTLGQGPEFLTYFQNEAQLEKSRLLSDRFSAERPKGSFSTLEIQRTEQGDSAMYLCASSLAREQRETQYFGPGTRLLVL.

The chain combines TRBV12-3 or TRBV12-4 with TRBJ2-7; TRBD1 aligns across 7 bases. The CDR3 is 12 amino acids. V gave up 4 bases and J gave up 3 bases; unmatched junction bases: 0. The CDR3 spells CASSWDSYEQYF. The CDR3 DNA is TGTGCCAGCAGTTGGGACAGCTACGAGCAGTACTTC.

The chain joins TRBV2 to TRBJ1-4, with a weak D call TRBD1 (6 bases). Trimming took off 7 bases at V and 8 bases at J, with 14 bases between the two ends. This CDR3 comprises 13 residues. Germline-derived CDR1 and CDR2 are SNHLY and FYNNEI. CDR3 sequence: CASNVGGYEKLFF. The CDR3 DNA sequence: TGTGCCAGCAACGTAGGGGGGTACGAAAAACTGTTTTTT.

J is TRBJ2-1 and V is TRBV7-9; possibly TRBD2 for D (5 bases). CDR1 and CDR2 from the germline V gene are SEHNR and FQNEAQ (reference sequence). This CDR3 is built from 14 residues. V was shortened by 0 bases and J by 5 bases, with 8 bases between the two germline ends. In DNA form, the CDR3 reads TGTGCCAGCAGCTTAGCCGGGATCAACAATGAGCAGTTCTTC. It codes for CASSLAGINNEQFF.

The chain joins TRBV6-1 to TRBJ1-5; D gene unclear. With 0 bases removed from V and 2 bases from J, the gap between germline ends came to 8 bases. Per germline, CDR1 MNHNS and CDR2 SASEGT. This CDR3 comprises 15 residues. CDR3 loop: CASSEATGGNQPQHF. In DNA, the CDR3 is TGTGCCAGCAGTGAAGCCACCGGTGGCAATCAGCCCCAGCATTTT.

This chain uses TRBV30 with TRBJ2-2, with D perhaps given as TRBD1 or TRBD2 (6 bases each). V shed 4 bases and J shed 2 bases, with 17 bases lying between them. CDR3 length equals 16 residues. The germline V gene has CDR1 GTSNPN and CDR2 SVGIG (reference sequence). The CDR3 nucleotides read TGTGCCTGGATAAATAGGGGGGCTAGAAACACCGGGGAGCTGTTTTTT. It is translated as CAWINRGARNTGELFF.